This T cell receptor beta chain is drawn from a study of cytomegalovirus exposure and HLA in healthy donors. Findings and limits, study-wide: Evidence from a later analysis indicated that most CMV-associated TCR beta chains looked HLA-restricted.

This PCR relied on a set of 60 Vbeta primers and 13 Jbeta primers. TCRdb's copy holds only in-frame clones and misses some; the assay was immunoSEQ multiplex PCR. The sample holds 190,000 or so clones, 80% seen once. About this clone: Antigen unknown.

The CDR3 is 14 amino acids. V lost 1 base and J 3 bases, leaving 9 bases between the germline ends. CDR1 and CDR2 (germline): MGHRA, YSYEKL. The origin of this receptor is a boy aged 5 to 17 in good health and CMV-seronegative. Material for sequencing was PBMCs. This sequence joins TRBV4-1 and TRBJ1-2, with a tentative D call TRBD1 (5 bases). This CDR3 reads CASSQAGRDYGYTF. The CDR3 DNA reads TGCGCCAGCAGCCAAGCGGGCAGGGACTATGGCTACACCTTC.